The rows below give T cell receptor beta chains drawn from one sample of a study of blood T cell repertoires in COVID-19. The method was immunoSEQ multiplex PCR; TCRdb's version includes in-frame clones alone and lacks a portion of them. The data show over 90,000 clones, approximately 87% seen once. The sample was peripheral blood. The receptor set was obtained from a human donor in a cohort sampled during active or convalescent COVID-19. CDR3s include the opening cysteine and the closing phenylalanine or tryptophan. Each record gives: clone size, V gene, D gene, J gene, CDR3 protein, CDR3 DNA. A D gene is named only where the DNA matches it firmly. Size is omitted from some rows. Given values are once, few, many or a class for expanded clones.

NA	TRBV4-3	TRBD1	TRBJ2-7	CASSGDRGTYEQYF	TGCGCCAGCAGCGGGGACAGGGGCACCTACGAGCAGTACTTC
NA	TRBV27	NA	TRBJ1-2	CASRSSNYGYTF	TGTGCCAGCAGGTCTTCGAACTATGGCTACACCTTC
NA	TRBV7-2	NA	TRBJ1-5	CASSLRGPNSNQPQHF	TGTGCCAGCAGCTTAAGGGGCCCAAATAGCAATCAGCCCCAGCATTTT
NA	TRBV19	NA	TRBJ1-2	CASSMGARGYTF	TGTGCCAGTAGTATGGGAGCGAGGGGCTACACCTTC
NA	TRBV5-4	TRBD1	TRBJ2-1	CASSPAATGIFNEQFF	TGTGCCAGCAGCCCTGCTGCGACAGGGATTTTCAATGAGCAGTTCTTC
NA	TRBV5-1	NA	TRBJ2-3	CASFFYDFPDTQYF	TGCGCCAGTTTTTTCTATGATTTCCCAGATACGCAGTATTTT
NA	TRBV27	NA	TRBJ2-1	CASSQPGYNEQFF	TGTGCCAGCAGTCAACCAGGTTACAATGAGCAGTTCTTC
NA	TRBV7-2	NA	TRBJ1-3	CASSLDLSSGNTIYF	TGTGCCAGCAGCTTAGACCTGAGCTCTGGAAACACCATATATTTT
NA	TRBV5-1	NA	TRBJ2-7	CASSLPVPYEQYF	TGCGCCAGCAGCTTGCCAGTTCCCTACGAGCAGTACTTC
once	TRBV5-1	TRBD2	TRBJ2-3	CASSSRTSGATDTQYF	TGCGCCAGCAGCTCCCGGACTAGCGGGGCCACAGATACGCAGTATTTT
NA	TRBV28	NA	TRBJ2-7	CASSTPGQPYEQYF	TGTGCCAGCAGTACCCCTGGGCAACCCTACGAGCAGTACTTC
NA	TRBV19	TRBD2	TRBJ2-1	CASSGPGRGGNEQFF	TGTGCCAGTAGTGGACCGGGCCGGGGGGGCAATGAGCAGTTCTTC
NA	TRBV10-3	TRBD1	TRBJ1-6	CASQGAGENSPLHF	TGTGCCTCCCAGGGGGCAGGGGAGAATTCACCCCTCCACTTT
many	TRBV9	NA	TRBJ2-6	CASSVVMYSGANVLTF	TGTGCCAGCAGCGTAGTTATGTACTCTGGGGCCAACGTCCTGACTTTC
NA	TRBV11-2	NA	TRBJ1-2	CASSLQGFYGYTF	TGTGCCAGCAGCTTACAGGGGTTCTATGGCTACACCTTC
NA	TRBV5-1	TRBD1	TRBJ1-2	CASSLGAGGDGYTF	TGCGCCAGCAGCTTGGGCGCAGGGGGAGATGGCTACACCTTC
NA	TRBV11-3	TRBD1	TRBJ2-3	CASSSYTGDPTDTQYF	TGTGCCAGCAGCTCATACACAGGGGACCCCACAGATACGCAGTATTTT
NA	TRBV9	TRBD2	TRBJ2-3	CASSISGGGDTQYF	TGTGCCAGCAGTATAAGCGGGGGAGGGGATACGCAGTATTTT
NA	TRBV25-1	NA	TRBJ2-4	CASSGPARGENIQYF	TGTGCCAGCAGTGGCCCAGCCAGGGGGGAAAACATTCAGTACTTC
NA	TRBV2	TRBD2	TRBJ2-3	CASTLGGLAGADTQYF	TGTGCCAGCACCCTGGGGGGACTAGCGGGGGCAGATACGCAGTATTTT
NA	TRBV5-1	TRBD1	TRBJ2-1	CASSSGTGYNEQFF	TGCGCCAGCAGCTCCGGGACAGGTTACAATGAGCAGTTCTTC
NA	TRBV7-2	NA	TRBJ1-6	CASSGRGGDSPLHF	TGTGCCAGCAGCGGCCGAGGGGGGGATTCACCCCTCCACTTT
NA	TRBV7-3	TRBD1	TRBJ1-2	CASSSSGQATSNYGYTF	TGTGCCAGCAGCTCGTCGGGACAGGCAACTTCTAACTATGGCTACACCTTC